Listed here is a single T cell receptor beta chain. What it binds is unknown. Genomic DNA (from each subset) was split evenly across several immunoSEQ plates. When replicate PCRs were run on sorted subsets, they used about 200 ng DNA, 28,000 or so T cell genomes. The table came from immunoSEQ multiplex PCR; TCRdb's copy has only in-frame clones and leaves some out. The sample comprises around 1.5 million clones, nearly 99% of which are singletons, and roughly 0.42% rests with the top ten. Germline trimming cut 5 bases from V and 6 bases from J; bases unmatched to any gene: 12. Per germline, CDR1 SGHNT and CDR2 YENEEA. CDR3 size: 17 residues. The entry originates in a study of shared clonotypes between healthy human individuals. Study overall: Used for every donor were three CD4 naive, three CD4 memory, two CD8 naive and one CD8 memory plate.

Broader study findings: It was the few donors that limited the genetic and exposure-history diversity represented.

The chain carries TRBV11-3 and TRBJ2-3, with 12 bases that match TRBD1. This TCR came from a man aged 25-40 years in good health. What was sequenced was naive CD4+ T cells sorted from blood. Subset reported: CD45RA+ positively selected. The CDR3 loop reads CASSAGWDRGRDDTQYF. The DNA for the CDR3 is TGTGCCAGCAGCGCTGGTTGGGACAGGGGGCGCGATGATACGCAGTATTTT.